Below, 6 T cell receptor beta chains from the same sample are listed, as sequenced in a study of T cells in Graves' hyperthyroidism and ophthalmopathy. The investigators amplified TCR beta CDR3 regions from RNA transcripts. HTBI primers were the set used in a first-round RT-PCR of the TCR CDR3. Via MiXCR, TCRdb re-called the multiplex PCR reads, giving one row per CDR3 protein. The sample shows about 640,000 distinct CDR3 sequences, about 20% of them seen only once. Source material: blood. These receptors came from a man aged 25-45 years with Graves' ophthalmopathy.

The chain is built from TRBV9 and TRBJ1-1; 7 bases line up with TRBD1. Germline trimming cut 0 bases from V and 4 bases from J; bases unmatched to any gene: 3. The CDR3 has 14 residues. The germline gives CDR1 SGDLS, CDR2 YYNGEE. The CDR3, as DNA: TGTGCCAGCAGCGTAGGACAGGGAGGCACTGAAGCTTTCTTT. It yields the protein CASSVGQGGTEAFF.

V gene TRBV7-2 combines with J gene TRBJ1-1; D possibly corresponds to TRBD1 (6 bases). CDR3 length equals 13 residues. The V and J ends lost 4 bases and 10 bases respectively, with 16 bases between them. The V gene's germline CDR1 is SGHTA and CDR2 FQGNSA. The CDR3 DNA is TGTGCCAGCAGCTCCCCGCTGGGGGGGCGAGCTTTCTTT. Protein sequence: CASSSPLGGRAFF.

The CDR3 is CAIQGNTGELFF. The CDR3 coding sequence is TGTGCCATACAGGGGAACACCGGGGAGCTGTTTTTT. The chain uses TRBV28 and TRBJ2-2; possibly TRBD1 for D (6 bases). Germline CDR1 reads MDHEN; CDR2 reads SYDVKM. This CDR3 has 12 amino acids. V was clipped by 10 bases and J by 1 base, with 7 bases between them. Filled out from reference TRBV28 and TRBJ2-2, the complete variable domain reads DVKVTQSSRYLVKRTGEKVFLECVQDMDHENMFWYRQDPGLGLRLIYFSYDVKMKEKGDIPEGYSVSREKKERFSLILESASTNQTSMYLCAIQGNTGELFFGEGSRLTVL.

This clonotype was picked up many times. This rearrangement joins TRBV3-1 to TRBJ2-5, with TRBD2 as a possible D gene (5 bases). Trimming removed 5 bases from V and 5 bases from J, with 12 bases in between. CDR3 length: 13 residues. CDR1 and CDR2 from the germline V gene are LGHDT and YNNKEL (reference sequence). The CDR3 is CASSYERRETQYF. The DNA for the CDR3 is TGTGCCAGCAGCTATGAGAGGAGGGAGACCCAGTACTTC.

The CDR3 loop reads CASSLTGLGGELFF. The CDR3 bases are TGTGCCAGCAGCTTAACGGGGCTAGGCGGGGAGCTGTTTTTT. The V and J genes are TRBV7-3 and TRBJ2-2; the D gene is possibly TRBD1 (5 bases). Trimming cost V 0 bases and J 7 bases, with 9 bases left between them. CDR3 size: 14 residues. Germline CDR1 and CDR2: SGHTA and FQGTGA.

The table lists this clonotype with a few counts. This rearrangement joins TRBV7-9 to TRBJ1-1; D unclear. The germline V gene encodes CDR1 SEHNR and CDR2 FQNEAQ (reference sequence). There are 15 residues in the CDR3. The V end was cut by 4 bases, the J end by 0 bases, with 12 bases between. CDR3 nucleotides: TGTGCCAGCAGCTCGGAATACAGACTGAACACTGAAGCTTTCTTT. Amino acid sequence: CASSSEYRLNTEAFF.